The rows below give T cell receptor beta chains drawn from one sample of a study of immune heterogeneity within non-small cell lung tumors. Each CDR3 protein is one row after TCRdb ran MiXCR on the multiplex PCR reads. The sample lists more than 9,000 distinct CDR3 sequences, 25% to 30% occurring once. The sample consisted of lung tumor tissue. Receptors originate from an older woman with non-small cell lung cancer. CDR3s leave out the opening cysteine and the closing phenylalanine or tryptophan. The order of the fields is J gene, V gene, CDR3 length, CDR3 protein.

>TRBJ2-3|TRBV5-1|13
ASNSEAGGPDTQY
>TRBJ2-2|TRBV5-4|12
ASSFGRGTGELF
>TRBJ2-7|TRBV5-6|12
ASSLGWDTYEQY
>TRBJ2-1|TRBV7-9|12
ASSLTAGLDEQF
>TRBJ2-3|TRBV5-1|11
ASMEVDTDTQY
>TRBJ1-1|TRBV7-3|12
ASSRSGQNTEAF
>TRBJ2-1|TRBV6-6|12
ASSYKVAGNEQF
>TRBJ2-5|TRBV11-1|13
ASRPDRGWQETQY
>TRBJ1-6|TRBV20-1|13
SASRGRVNNSPLH
>TRBJ2-2|TRBV7-3|12
ASRRLLNTGELF
>TRBJ1-5|TRBV7-8|13
ASSFGGGSNQPQH
>TRBJ2-7|TRBV27|13
ASSPRVRTGASQY
>TRBJ1-1|TRBV28|10
ASSLPGTAAF
>TRBJ2-3|TRBV5-1|15
ASSLAASGSSTDTQY
>TRBJ2-7|TRBV27|11
ASSFNRDYEQY
>TRBJ2-2|TRBV9|14
ASTHSTGSITGELF
>TRBJ1-6|TRBV4-1|15
ASSRTESSSYNSPLH
>TRBJ1-4|TRBV7-9|9
ASSPEEKLF
>TRBJ2-7|TRBV3-1|17
ASSQTAGTSGIGGYEQY
>TRBJ2-1|TRBV15|12
ATSRDGGNNEQF
>TRBJ2-1|TRBV27|12
ASSLSNPANEQF
>TRBJ2-7|TRBV20-1|8
SARFKEQY
>TRBJ2-7|TRBV12-3/TRBV12-4|14
ASSLRMTESPYEQY
>TRBJ1-4|TRBV6-1|13
ASSEAPGEDEKLF
>TRBJ2-1|TRBV20-1|10
SARGDGFEQF
>TRBJ2-7|TRBV28|15
ASSLYLAGRSSYEQY
>TRBJ2-7|TRBV5-1|14
ASSSGPDSGAYEQY
>TRBJ1-2|TRBV16|13
ASRQSVPSPYGYT
>TRBJ2-7|TRBV5-1|13
ASSVRQGVFYEQY
>TRBJ2-7|TRBV10-2|12
ASSEIGKSYEQY
>TRBJ1-1|TRBV19|12
ASRRTGQNTEAF
>TRBJ1-1|TRBV20-1|13
SARAWQGGDTEAF
>TRBJ2-7|TRBV5-1|13
ASSPAQGAPSEQY
>TRBJ2-7|TRBV6-1|11
ASSRTNTYEQY
>TRBJ2-1|TRBV6-2/TRBV6-3|9
ASSLGFDRF
>TRBJ2-2|TRBV7-2|13
ASSKRSGFTGELF
>TRBJ1-2|TRBV7-2|12
ASSLLGSRDGYT
>TRBJ2-7|TRBV30|11
AWETGTGYEQY
>TRBJ2-1|TRBV28|15
ASHTRQPTQYIDEQF
>TRBJ1-2|TRBV6-5|15
ASSSTRNLDSNYGYT
>TRBJ1-5|TRBV19|11
ASRAGQHQPQH
>TRBJ1-1|TRBV12-3/TRBV12-4|10
ASSLSNTEAF
>TRBJ2-3|TRBV20-1|14
SARDGLAASTDTQY
>TRBJ1-1|TRBV5-8|12
ASSSPSENTEAF
>TRBJ2-6|TRBV2|13
ASSERRSGANVLT
>TRBJ2-1|TRBV11-3|12
ASSGGQGAREQF
>TRBJ2-5|TRBV10-3|11
AIRVMGGETQY
>TRBJ2-2|TRBV4-2|15
ASSQEAGQGDTGELF
>TRBJ2-3|TRBV10-3|12
AILGGRASDTQY
>TRBJ2-1|TRBV6-4|13
ASSDGTSDYNEQF
>TRBJ1-5|TRBV4-2|14
ASSQVTGMGNQPQH
>TRBJ2-1|TRBV20-1|13
SARAGSGRFNEQF
>TRBJ2-1|TRBV7-2|9
ASSLVNEQF
>TRBJ2-3|TRBV7-3|12
ASSPTSVTDTQY
>TRBJ1-6|TRBV15|14
ATSRDLRGGNSPLH
>TRBJ2-2|TRBV2|12
ASLLTANTGELF
>TRBJ2-1|TRBV20-1|11
SARGTHSMEQF
>TRBJ1-2|TRBV7-9|11
ASSAGTDYGYT
>TRBJ1-2|TRBV3-1|10
ASSTGGFGYT
>TRBJ1-2|TRBV28|12
ASSLPGSSYGYT